One and the same sample provided the 20 T cell receptor beta chains below, sequenced in a study of response to subunit inactivated influenza vaccine. TCRdb processed the RT-PCR reads anew with MiXCR; each CDR3 protein has one entry. The sample lists 800,000 or so distinct CDR3 sequences; approximately 21% were seen once. Sequenced here: PBMCs from blood, sampled more than 4 days after vaccination. All receptors come from a man aged 50-59 years who received an inactivated influenza vaccine.

This clonotype was observed a handful of times. The gene calls are TRBV20-1 and TRBJ1-3; no definite D call. The CDR3 has 14 residues. V shed 1 base and J shed 0 bases, with 7 bases lying between them. Germline loops: CDR1 DFQATT, CDR2 SNEGSKA (reference sequence). The CDR3 sequence is CSARGPLSGNTIYF. As DNA, the CDR3 is TGCAGTGCTAGAGGACCGCTCTCTGGAAACACCATATATTTT.

V gene TRBV11-2 combines with J gene TRBJ2-3; tentative D call: TRBD2 (7 bases). Germline CDR1 and CDR2: SGHAT and FQNNGV. Between the trimmed V and J ends, which lost 4 bases and 8 bases, there was a span of 13 bases. The CDR3 extends over 13 amino acids. CDR3 amino acids: CASSSGEGGTQYF. DNA for the CDR3: TGTGCCAGCAGCTCAGGGGAGGGGGGTACGCAGTATTTT.

The chain employs TRBV14 and TRBJ2-2; D remains ambiguous. Trimming removed 2 bases at V and 2 bases at J, with 15 bases between. Germline values: CDR1 SGHDN, CDR2 FVKESK. The CDR3 extends over 17 amino acids. The DNA for the CDR3 is TGTGCCAGCAGCCAAAAACGACGGACGGTAAACACCGGGGAGCTGTTTTTT. Translation: CASSQKRRTVNTGELFF.

This clonotype was counted a few times. The chain combines TRBV5-1 with TRBJ2-3; 7 bases align to TRBD1. Per the germline V gene, CDR1 is SGHRS and CDR2 is YFSETQ. This CDR3 has 15 amino acids. V trimming: 0 bases; J trimming: 5 bases; junction bases outside the gene matches: 6. The CDR3 reads CASSLEGAGRDTQYF. CDR3 nucleotide sequence: TGCGCCAGCAGCTTGGAGGGGGCAGGTCGAGATACGCAGTATTTT.

This clonotype has more than one count but fewer than ten. CDR3 nucleotides: TGTGCCAGCACCTATACGGCCAGGCTTGACAGGGAAGATACGCAGTATTTT. Translating it yields CASTYTARLDREDTQYF. This chain connects TRBV6-2 or TRBV6-3 to TRBJ2-3; 7 positions match TRBD1. CDR1 is MNHEY and CDR2 is SVGEGT in the germline V gene. This CDR3 has 17 residues. V shed 7 bases and J 5 bases; nucleotides not matched to a gene: 18.

This clonotype was recorded a few times. This sequence joins TRBV5-1 and TRBJ2-2; TRBD2 might be the D (5 bases). V dropped 9 bases and J dropped 0 bases, with 15 bases sitting between them. Germline CDR1 SGHRS, CDR2 YFSETQ. The CDR3 length is 15 residues. The CDR3 region is CATSGEYANTGELFF. CDR3 bases: TGCGCCACCTCCGGGGAATATGCGAACACCGGGGAGCTGTTTTTT. The whole variable domain, remainder taken from reference TRBV5-1 and TRBJ2-2, is KAGVTQTPRYLIKTRGQQVTLSCSPISGHRSVSWYQQTPGQGLQFLFEYFSETQRNKGNFPGRFSGRQFSNSRSEMNVSTLELGDSALYLCATSGEYANTGELFFGEGSRLTVL.

This clonotype has only a few counts. The gene calls are TRBV20-1 and TRBJ2-7, with D possibly matching TRBD2 (6 bases). Germline V gene lookup returns CDR1 DFQATT and CDR2 SNEGSKA (reference sequence). Trimming left V 5 bases short and J 0 bases short, with 20 bases between. This CDR3 is built from 16 residues. The CDR3 sequence is CSAPNTGTPSSYEQYF. CDR3 nucleotides: TGCAGTGCTCCAAATACCGGGACTCCGAGCTCCTACGAGCAGTACTTC.

This clonotype was observed a handful of times. The gene calls are TRBV7-2 and TRBJ2-5, with unresolved D. Germline V gives CDR1 SGHTA, CDR2 FQGNSA. V lost 2 bases and J 5 bases, leaving 15 bases between the germline ends. The CDR3 runs 15 residues. CDR3: CASSLSGVRSETQYF. CDR3 nucleotides: TGTGCCAGCAGCTTAAGTGGCGTCCGGTCGGAGACCCAGTACTTC.

This clonotype was detected only a few times. V is TRBV7-2 and J is TRBJ2-3; 14 bases agree with TRBD2. Germline V lookup: CDR1 SGHTA, CDR2 FQGNSA. J was trimmed by 6 bases and V by 1 base; bases with no gene match: 6. The CDR3 loop spans 17 amino acids. The CDR3 loop reads CASSLVRLAGGPDTQYF. The CDR3 DNA sequence: TGTGCCAGCAGCTTAGTGAGACTAGCGGGAGGGCCGGATACGCAGTATTTT.

This clonotype was counted only a few times. The chain links TRBV11-2 to TRBJ1-5, with 8 bases fitting TRBD1. The V gene's germline CDR1 is SGHAT and CDR2 FQNNGV. CDR3 length: 16 amino acids. V was clipped by 4 bases and J by 5 bases; unmatched bases: 10. The CDR3 bases are TGTGCCAGCAGCTACGGGGCCGGACAGGGTCATCAGCCCCAGCATTTT. It translates to CASSYGAGQGHQPQHF.

The rearrangement uses TRBV7-9 and TRBJ2-1; weak D call: TRBD2 (6 bases). This CDR3 has 15 amino acids. V was cut by 5 bases and J by 5 bases, with 16 bases left in between. CDR1 is SEHNR and CDR2 is FQNEAQ in the germline V gene (reference sequence). DNA of the CDR3: TGTGCCAGCAGCCCTTGGGCGGGGCACAACAATGAGCAGTTCTTC. It codes for CASSPWAGHNNEQFF.

V usage is TRBV19 and J usage is TRBJ2-1; the D is unclear. Looked up from germline, CDR1 is LNHDA and CDR2 is SQIVND (reference sequence). Trimming cost V 6 bases and J 8 bases, with 14 bases left between them. The CDR3 consists of 13 residues. The CDR3 nucleotides read TGTGCCAGTAGACAGCTACCTGGGGATGAGCAGTTCTTC. Residues: CASRQLPGDEQFF. The variable domain in full, with the rest retrieved from reference TRBV19 and TRBJ2-1, is DGGITQSPKYLFRKEGQNVTLSCEQNLNHDAMYWYRQDPGQGLRLIYYSQIVNDFQKGDIAEGYSVSREKKESFPLTVTSAQKNPTAFYLCASRQLPGDEQFFGPGTRLTVL.

This clonotype was seen more than once but under ten times. This chain connects TRBV12-3 or TRBV12-4 to TRBJ2-7, with 9 positions matching TRBD2. The CDR3 length is 16 residues. Trimming took 7 bases from V and 7 from J; bases not matched to a gene: 17. The CDR3 nucleotides are TGTGCCAGCACCCCGTCCCGTAGCGGGAGAAGGGGGGAGCAGTACTTC. This translates into CASTPSRSGRRGEQYF.

This clonotype was seen many times. CDR3 DNA sequence: TGTGCCAGCAGTCCAGGGACAGGGGCGAATCAGCCCCAGCATTTT. It yields the protein CASSPGTGANQPQHF. This sequence joins TRBV12-3 or TRBV12-4 and TRBJ1-5, with TRBD1 matching over 10 bases. This CDR3 has 15 residues. Trimming took 5 bases from V and 4 from J; bases not matched to a gene: 5.

The chain links TRBV14 to TRBJ2-1, with D perhaps assigned TRBD1 or TRBD2 (7 bases each). The CDR3 loop spans 15 amino acids. Per the germline V gene, CDR1 is SGHDN and CDR2 is FVKESK. Trimming took off 6 bases at V and 0 bases at J, with 12 bases between the two ends. CDR3: CASRARGGSYNEQFF. As DNA, the CDR3 is TGTGCCAGCAGAGCCAGGGGGGGCTCCTACAATGAGCAGTTCTTC.

The chain uses TRBV6-1 and TRBJ2-7; a possible D gene is TRBD2 (6 bases). CDR3 length: 14 residues. Germline loops: CDR1 MNHNS, CDR2 SASEGT. Deletions cut 5 bases from V and 4 bases from J, with 15 bases between. CDR3 sequence: CASSLLGRYYEQYF. The DNA for the CDR3 is TGTGCCAGCAGTCTCCTGGGGAGGTATTACGAGCAGTACTTC.

The J gene is TRBJ2-1, the V gene TRBV20-1; 8 positions agree with TRBD2. CDR3 length: 14 amino acids. The J segment lost 0 bases and the V segment lost 3 bases, leaving 1 base of the junction unmatched. Germline CDR1 and CDR2: DFQATT and SNEGSKA (reference sequence). The CDR3 DNA is TGCAGTGCTAGTGGGACTAGCTCCTACAATGAGCAGTTCTTC. Its protein product is CSASGTSSYNEQFF.

The V and J genes are TRBV20-1 and TRBJ1-4; 7 bases line up with TRBD1. This CDR3 has 15 residues. Per germline, CDR1 DFQATT and CDR2 SNEGSKA (reference sequence). J gave up 5 bases and V 4 bases, and 10 bases lay outside the gene matches. The CDR3 loop reads CSATRVDRPNEKLFF. CDR3 nucleotide sequence: TGCAGTGCTACCCGGGTGGACAGGCCGAATGAAAAACTGTTTTTT.

In its sample, this clonotype was seen a few times. V and J are TRBV6-6 and TRBJ1-5, with TRBD1 matching over 7 bases. CDR3 length: 13 residues. V shed 6 bases, J shed 6 bases, and the junction held 5 bases outside the gene matches. Germline V CDR1 and CDR2: MNHNY, SVGAGI (reference sequence). The CDR3 DNA sequence: TGTGCCAGCAGACACGACAGGGCTCAGCCCCAGCATTTT. Its translation is CASRHDRAQPQHF.

The chain joins TRBV7-9 to TRBJ2-3, with a tentative D call TRBD2 (6 bases). Trimming pared 5 bases from V and 2 bases from J, leaving 14 bases between. Germline CDR1 reads SEHNR; CDR2 reads FQNEAQ (reference sequence). The CDR3 covers 15 residues. The CDR3 DNA reads as TGTGCCAGCAGCGCCCCGGGGACTTACACAGATACGCAGTATTTT. It translates to CASSAPGTYTDTQYF.